This is a list of T cell receptor beta chains from one sample in a study of blood T cells in healthy people across ages. TCRdb reanalysed the 5' RACE reads using MiXCR and keeps one entry per CDR3 protein. Of over 500,000 distinct CDR3 sequences in the sample, over 40% are singletons; the top ten hold about 13%. Material: blood. The receptors come from a woman of 80 years or more in good health. Each CDR3 is given with its conserved first and last residue. D genes are given only for firm matches. Some rows have no size entry. The others give once, few or many, or a class for an expanded clone.

many | - | TRBJ2-3 | 15 | TRBV9 | TGTGCCAGCAGCTCTGGGGGCGGGGGCACAGATACGCAGTATTTT | CASSSGGGGTDTQYF
once | TRBD1 | TRBJ2-3 | 14 | TRBV5-1 | TGCGCCAGCAGCTTCAGGGGGCCCACAGATACGCAGTATTTT | CASSFRGPTDTQYF
few | TRBD1 | TRBJ1-1 | 15 | TRBV27 | TGTGCCAGCAGCCCCCGGGGGACAGGGAACACTGAAGCTTTCTTT | CASSPRGTGNTEAFF
few | - | TRBJ2-5 | 12 | TRBV14 | TGTGCCAGCAGCCAAGCCAGAGAGACCCAGTACTTC | CASSQARETQYF
- | - | TRBJ2-5 | 15 | TRBV3-1 | TGTGCCAGCGGACCGGGAAAATTAGGTCCAAAGACCCAGTACTTC | CASGPGKLGPKTQYF
- | TRBD1 | TRBJ2-7 | 17 | TRBV4-1 | TGCGCCAGCAGTCTTACCATGCCGGGACAGGGAGACTACGAGCAGTACTTC | CASSLTMPGQGDYEQYF
- | - | TRBJ2-5 | 13 | TRBV6-4 | TGTGCCAGCAGTGAAACCCGACAAGAGACCCAGTACTTC | CASSETRQETQYF
few | TRBD2 | TRBJ2-1 | 14 | TRBV3-1 | TGTGCCAGCAGCCAAGGGGGGGGTTTGGATGAGCAGTTCTTC | CASSQGGGLDEQFF
- | - | TRBJ2-1 | 12 | TRBV29-1 | TGCAGCGTCCTAACAGGAGAAGAGACCCAGTTCTTC | CSVLTGEETQFF
- | TRBD1 | TRBJ2-1 | 13 | TRBV6-7 | TGTGCCAGCAGGGACAGGGCCTGGGATGAGCAGTTCTTC | CASRDRAWDEQFF
- | TRBD2 | TRBJ2-3 | 18 | TRBV9 | TGTGCCAGCAGCCTTGAGCCTAGCGGGAGGGGTCGGCCAGATACGCAGTATTTT | CASSLEPSGRGRPDTQYF
many | - | TRBJ2-5 | 11 | TRBV2 | TGTGCCAGCAAGGGTCTTGAGACCCAGTACTTC | CASKGLETQYF
few | TRBD1 | TRBJ1-1 | 14 | TRBV12-3/TRBV12-4 | TGTGCCAGCAGATCAGGGGGCGACGGCACTGAAGCTTTCTTT | CASRSGGDGTEAFF
- | - | TRBJ1-1 | 14 | TRBV29-1 | TGCAGCGTTGCCGACGGACGGATGAACACTGAAGCTTTCTTT | CSVADGRMNTEAFF
- | TRBD1 | TRBJ1-2 | 18 | TRBV30 | TGTGCCTGGAGCCGCCGGGACAGGGGTTTTAGAGGTCACTATGGCTACACCTTC | CAWSRRDRGFRGHYGYTF
- | TRBD1 | TRBJ2-2 | 14 | TRBV12-3/TRBV12-4 | TGTGCCAGCACCCAGGCAGGGGGCTCCGGGGAGCTGTTTTTT | CASTQAGGSGELFF
- | - | TRBJ2-3 | 15 | TRBV18 | TGTGCCAGCTCACCACCTACCCGCGCGGAAGATGCGCAGTATTTT | CASSPPTRAEDAQYF
- | - | TRBJ2-5 | 11 | TRBV3-1 | TGTACCAGCAGCCTAGGAGAGACCCAGTACTTC | CTSSLGETQYF
once | TRBD2 | TRBJ2-5 | 17 | TRBV12-3/TRBV12-4 | TGTGCCAGCAGTGACCCGGGGGGTGGGAGAACCCAAGAGACCCAGTACTTC | CASSDPGGGRTQETQYF
- | TRBD2 | TRBJ2-3 | 18 | TRBV27 | TGTACCAGCGGGAAATATGGGGTCAGAGACTTCATTGAGAGGACGCAGTATTTT | CTSGKYGVRDFIERTQYF
few | TRBD1 | TRBJ2-7 | 16 | TRBV29-1 | TGCAGCGTTGAAGCCCACGACAGGGTCGCCTCCTACGAGCAGTACTTC | CSVEAHDRVASYEQYF
- | - | TRBJ1-5 | 14 | TRBV6-1 | TGTGCCAGCAGTGAATCCCTGGCAGTCCTGGCCCAGCATTTT | CASSESLAVLAQHF
- | - | TRBJ1-1 | 12 | TRBV30 | TGTGCCTGGAGCCCGGGCTCCACTGAAGCTTTCTTT | CAWSPGSTEAFF
few | - | TRBJ1-3 | 13 | TRBV9 | TGTGCCAGCAGCGAACGAACTGGAAACACCATATATTTT | CASSERTGNTIYF
many | - | TRBJ2-1 | 15 | TRBV20-1 | TGCAGTGCTAGACAGGGGGGCGGGGGTGACAATGAGCAGTTCTTC | CSARQGGGGDNEQFF
once | - | TRBJ1-2 | 12 | TRBV29-1 | TGCAGCGTTGCACAGGGCGACTATGGCTACACCTTC | CSVAQGDYGYTF
many | TRBD1 | TRBJ2-1 | 15 | TRBV5-1 | TGCGCCAGCAGTCTTACCGGGACAGGGGGGCTGGAGCAGTTCTTC | CASSLTGTGGLEQFF
- | - | TRBJ1-6 | 14 | TRBV12-3/TRBV12-4 | TGTGCCAGCCGAGAGCGCAGGGGAGATTCACCCCTCCACTTT | CASRERRGDSPLHF
- | - | TRBJ1-6 | 14 | TRBV2 | TGTGCCAGCAGTGTCCTCGGAACGAATTCACCCCTCCACTTT | CASSVLGTNSPLHF